These T cell receptor beta chains were read from a single sample in a study of cytomegalovirus exposure and HLA in healthy donors. The method was immunoSEQ multiplex PCR; TCRdb's version includes in-frame clones alone and lacks a portion of them. The profile shows under 150,000 clones, around 77% of them singletons. The sample consisted of PBMCs. The receptor source for this set is a woman between 45 and 60 years old in good health and CMV-seronegative. Each CDR3 is given with its conserved first and last residue. The D gene is left open where the match is weak. Only some rows state a clone size, as once, few, many or a class for expanded clones.

v_gene	j_gene	abundance	d_gene	CDR3aa	CDR3nt
TRBV19	TRBJ1-1	NA	TRBD1	CASRKRTGPQPNTEAFF	TGTGCCAGTAGGAAAAGGACAGGGCCCCAACCGAACACTGAAGCTTTCTTT
TRBV5-1	TRBJ2-3	NA	NA	CASSLMRGSTDTQYF	TGCGCCAGCAGCTTGATGCGGGGTAGCACAGATACGCAGTATTTT
TRBV6-6	TRBJ1-4	few	NA	CASSYSDGGEKLFF	TGTGCCAGCAGTTACTCGGACGGGGGGGAAAAACTGTTTTTT
TRBV28	TRBJ2-1	NA	NA	CASSPPEDEQFF	TGTGCCAGCAGTCCCCCAGAGGATGAGCAGTTCTTC
TRBV7-2	TRBJ2-3	NA	NA	CASSMGLGGDTQYF	TGTGCCAGCAGCATGGGACTGGGGGGAGATACGCAGTATTTT
TRBV1	TRBJ1-2	NA	NA	CTSSQGIIERLGYGYTF	TGCACCAGCAGCCAAGGGATTATCGAGCGTCTGGGCTATGGCTACACCTTC
TRBV7-2	TRBJ2-3	NA	NA	CASSPGTWSSTDTQYF	TGTGCCAGCAGCCCAGGAACTTGGTCTAGCACAGATACGCAGTATTTT
TRBV5-8	TRBJ2-5	NA	TRBD1	CASSLGDSQLEQETQYF	TGTGCCAGCAGCTTGGGGGACAGCCAACTAGAACAAGAGACCCAGTACTTC
TRBV7-2	TRBJ1-1	NA	NA	CASSPQTLNTEAFF	TGTGCCAGCAGCCCACAAACCTTGAACACTGAAGCTTTCTTT
TRBV13	TRBJ1-5	NA	TRBD1	CASSRRTGAYQPQHF	TGTGCCAGCAGCCGGAGGACAGGGGCATATCAGCCCCAGCATTTT
TRBV2	TRBJ1-1	NA	TRBD1	CASRRQGEAFF	TGTGCCAGCAGAAGACAGGGCGAAGCTTTCTTT
TRBV11-3	TRBJ2-1	NA	TRBD2	CASSPALREYDEQFF	TGTGCCAGCAGCCCCGCTTTGCGGGAGTACGATGAGCAGTTCTTC
TRBV6-4	TRBJ2-1	NA	NA	CASSLDRYNEQFF	TGTGCCAGCAGCTTAGACAGGTACAATGAGCAGTTCTTC